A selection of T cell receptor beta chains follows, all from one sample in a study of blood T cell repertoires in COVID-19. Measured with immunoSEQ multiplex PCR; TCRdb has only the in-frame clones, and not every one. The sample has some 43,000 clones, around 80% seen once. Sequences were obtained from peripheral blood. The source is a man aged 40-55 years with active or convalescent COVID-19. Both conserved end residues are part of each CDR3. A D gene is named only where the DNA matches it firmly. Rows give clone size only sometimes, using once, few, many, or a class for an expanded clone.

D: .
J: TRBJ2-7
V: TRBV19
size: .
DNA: TGTGCCAGTAGTCGTCGCGGCAGGGGATACGAGCAGTACTTC
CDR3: CASSRRGRGYEQYF

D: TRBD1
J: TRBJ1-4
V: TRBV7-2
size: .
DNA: TGTGCCAGCAGCTCCACAGGGGTGGGTGAAAAACTGTTTTTT
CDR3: CASSSTGVGEKLFF

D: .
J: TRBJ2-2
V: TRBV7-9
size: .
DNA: TGTGCCAGCAGCCCGGGACATGGAGGCACCGGGGAGCTGTTTTTT
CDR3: CASSPGHGGTGELFF

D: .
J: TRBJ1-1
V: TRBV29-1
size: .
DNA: TGCAGCGTTCCCGGGACTTCTGAAGCTTTCTTT
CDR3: CSVPGTSEAFF

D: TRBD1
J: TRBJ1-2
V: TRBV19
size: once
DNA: TGTGCCAGTAGTTCCGGACAGGGCAATAACTATGGCTACACCTTC
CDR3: CASSSGQGNNYGYTF

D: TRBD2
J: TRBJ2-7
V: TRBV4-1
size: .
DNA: TGCGCCAGCAGCCAAGATCAGACTAGCGGGAGCTTGTATGGCGAGCAGTACTTC
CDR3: CASSQDQTSGSLYGEQYF

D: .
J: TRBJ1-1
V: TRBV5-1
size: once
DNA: TGCGCCAGCAGCTCACCACAGGAGAACACTGAAGCTTTCTTT
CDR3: CASSSPQENTEAFF

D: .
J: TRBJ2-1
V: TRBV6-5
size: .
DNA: TGTGCCAGCAGGGATCCTACGACGAGGTGGTTCTTC
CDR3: CASRDPTTRWFF

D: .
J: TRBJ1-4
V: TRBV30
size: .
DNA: TGTGCCTGGAGTGGAACCGGGTCCTTACCGAGGAAACTGTTTTTT
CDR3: CAWSGTGSLPRKLFF

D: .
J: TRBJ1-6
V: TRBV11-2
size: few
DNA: TGTGCCAGCAGCTTAGATCCCATCTCACCCCTCCACTTT
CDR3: CASSLDPISPLHF

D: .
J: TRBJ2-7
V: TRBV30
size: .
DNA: TGTGCCTGGAGTACGGCCTACGAGCAGTACTTC
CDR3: CAWSTAYEQYF

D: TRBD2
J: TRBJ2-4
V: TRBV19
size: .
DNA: TGTGCCAGTAGCGGCTTCGTGGGGGGGAGGGACATTCAGTACTTC
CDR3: CASSGFVGGRDIQYF

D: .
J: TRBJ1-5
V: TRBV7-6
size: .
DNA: TGTGCCAGCAGCCTAGAGGGCAGGGGAAAGCCCCAGCATTTT
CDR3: CASSLEGRGKPQHF

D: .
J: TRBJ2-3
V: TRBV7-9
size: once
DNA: TGTGCCAGCAGCTTGGACGGCGGGAGCACAGATACGCAGTATTTT
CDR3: CASSLDGGSTDTQYF

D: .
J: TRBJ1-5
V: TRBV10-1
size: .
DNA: TGCGCCAGCAGCCAAAATACAGGGAAACCTTACCCTAGCAATCAGCCCCAGCATTTT
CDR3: CASSQNTGKPYPSNQPQHF

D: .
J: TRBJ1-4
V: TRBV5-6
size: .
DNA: TGTGCCAGCAGCTTTGCGGACACGCGGGGTGAAAAACTGTTTTTT
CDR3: CASSFADTRGEKLFF

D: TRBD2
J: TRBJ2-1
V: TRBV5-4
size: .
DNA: TGTGCCAGCAGCTCCTTATCGGGGGGACTAGCGTATGAGCAGTTCTTC
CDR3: CASSSLSGGLAYEQFF

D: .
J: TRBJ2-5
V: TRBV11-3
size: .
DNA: TGTGCCAGCAGCCCTCGACTCGGCGGGGGCCAAGCAGAGACCCAGTACTTC
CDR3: CASSPRLGGGQAETQYF

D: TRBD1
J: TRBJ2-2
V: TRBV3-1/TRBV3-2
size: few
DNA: TGTGCCAGCAGCTTTGGACAGGCTGCCGGGGAGCTGTTTTTT
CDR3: CASSFGQAAGELFF

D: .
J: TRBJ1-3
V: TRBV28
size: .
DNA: TGTGCCAGCAGTTTCGCGCTCGAGGGAAACACCATATATTTT
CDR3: CASSFALEGNTIYF

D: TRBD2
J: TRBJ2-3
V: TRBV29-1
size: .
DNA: TGCAGCATTCGCCCGGGACTAGCGGGGGGCACGAGCACAGATACGCAGTATTTT
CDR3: CSIRPGLAGGTSTDTQYF

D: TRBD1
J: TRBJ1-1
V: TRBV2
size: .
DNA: TGTGCCAGCAGTCCGACAGGGATCAGGGACACTGAAGCTTTCTTT
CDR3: CASSPTGIRDTEAFF

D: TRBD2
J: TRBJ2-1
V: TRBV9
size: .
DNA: TGTGCCAGCAGCATCAGCGGGATAAGTTACGGGGAGCAGTTCTTC
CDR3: CASSISGISYGEQFF

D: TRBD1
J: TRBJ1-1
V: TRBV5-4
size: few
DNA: TGTGCCAGCAGCTTTACAGGGGGGGACGTGGCTTTCTTT
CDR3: CASSFTGGDVAFF

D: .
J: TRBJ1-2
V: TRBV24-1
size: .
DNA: TGTGCCACCAGTGACGGCTATGGCTACACCTTC
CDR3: CATSDGYGYTF

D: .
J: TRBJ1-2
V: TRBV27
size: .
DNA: TGTGCCAGCAGTTTTTTCGGTACAGGGACTATCTATGGCTACACCTTC
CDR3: CASSFFGTGTIYGYTF